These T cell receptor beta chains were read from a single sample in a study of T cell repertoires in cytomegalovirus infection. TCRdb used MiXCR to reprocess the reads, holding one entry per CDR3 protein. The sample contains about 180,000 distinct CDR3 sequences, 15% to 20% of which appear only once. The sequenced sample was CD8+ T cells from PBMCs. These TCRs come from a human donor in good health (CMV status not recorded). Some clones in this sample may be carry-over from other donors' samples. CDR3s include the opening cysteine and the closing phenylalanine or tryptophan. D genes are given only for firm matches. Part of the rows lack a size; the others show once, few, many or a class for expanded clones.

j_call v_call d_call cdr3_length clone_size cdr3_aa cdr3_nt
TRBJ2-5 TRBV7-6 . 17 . CASSRSWQGFLGETQYF TGTGCCAGCAGCCGATCGTGGCAGGGGTTTTTGGGAGAGACCCAGTACTTC
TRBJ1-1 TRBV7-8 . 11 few CASSSAGIAFF TGTGCCAGCAGCTCAGCAGGGATCGCTTTCTTT
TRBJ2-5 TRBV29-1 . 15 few CSVEERNSARETQYF TGCAGCGTTGAAGAGCGGAACAGCGCAAGAGAGACCCAGTACTTC
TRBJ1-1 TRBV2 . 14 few CASSVGPPGTEAFF TGTGCCAGCAGTGTAGGACCTCCGGGCACTGAAGCTTTCTTT
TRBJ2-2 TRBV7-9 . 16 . CASSLVERWGTGELFF TGTGCCAGCAGCTTAGTGGAGAGATGGGGCACCGGGGAGCTGTTTTTT
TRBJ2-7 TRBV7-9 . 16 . CASSLPPGQASYEQYF TGTGCCAGCAGCCTACCGCCCGGGCAGGCTTCCTACGAGCAGTACTTC
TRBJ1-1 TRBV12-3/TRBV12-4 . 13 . CASSLRTNTEAFF TGTGCCAGCAGTTTACGGACTAACACTGAAGCTTTCTTT
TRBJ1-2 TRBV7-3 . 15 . CASSPTSGGNYGYTF TGTGCCAGCAGCCCCACGTCCGGAGGTAACTATGGCTACACCTTC
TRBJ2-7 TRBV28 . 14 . CASSFRTPSYEQYF TGTGCCAGCAGTTTTAGGACCCCCTCCTACGAGCAGTACTTC
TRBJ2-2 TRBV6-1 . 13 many CASCEGDTGELFF TGTGCCAGCTGTGAGGGCGACACCGGGGAGCTGTTTTTT
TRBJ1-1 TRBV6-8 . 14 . CASSYSNEVSEAFF TGTGCCAGCAGTTACAGTAATGAGGTTTCTGAAGCTTTCTTT
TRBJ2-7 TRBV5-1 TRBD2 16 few CASSPGLAGVVNEQYF TGCGCCAGCAGCCCGGGACTAGCTGGGGTGGTGAACGAGCAGTACTTC
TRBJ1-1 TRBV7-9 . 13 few CASEGGWSTEAFF TGTGCCAGCGAGGGGGGGTGGAGCACTGAAGCTTTCTTT
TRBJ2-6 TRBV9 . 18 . CASSVNRLHSSGANVLTF TGTGCCAGCAGCGTAAACAGGCTTCATAGCTCTGGGGCCAACGTCCTGACTTTC
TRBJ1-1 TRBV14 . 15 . CASSQDWGLSTEAFF TGTGCCAGCAGCCAAGATTGGGGGCTTTCCACTGAAGCTTTCTTT
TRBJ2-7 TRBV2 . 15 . CASSGQDIQPGEQYF TGTGCCAGCAGTGGCCAGGATATACAACCTGGCGAGCAGTACTTC
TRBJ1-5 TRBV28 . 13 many CASSFRLNQPQHF TGTGCCAGCAGTTTCAGGCTGAATCAGCCCCAGCATTTT
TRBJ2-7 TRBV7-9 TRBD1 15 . CASSLEGRGYYEQYF TGTGCCAGCAGCTTAGAAGGCAGGGGGTACTACGAGCAGTACTTC